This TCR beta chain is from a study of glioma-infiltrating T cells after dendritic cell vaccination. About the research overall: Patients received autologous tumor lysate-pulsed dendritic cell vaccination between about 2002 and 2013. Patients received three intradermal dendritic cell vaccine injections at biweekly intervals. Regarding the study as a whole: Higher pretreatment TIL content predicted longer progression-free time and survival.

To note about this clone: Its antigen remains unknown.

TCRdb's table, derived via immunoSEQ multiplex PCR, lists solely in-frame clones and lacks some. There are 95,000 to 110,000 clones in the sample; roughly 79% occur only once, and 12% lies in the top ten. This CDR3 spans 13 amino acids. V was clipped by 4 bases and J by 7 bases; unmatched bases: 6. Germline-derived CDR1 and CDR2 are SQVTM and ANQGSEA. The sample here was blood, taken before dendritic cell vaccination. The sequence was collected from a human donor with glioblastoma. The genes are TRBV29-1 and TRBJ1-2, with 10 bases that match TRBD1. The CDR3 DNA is TGCAGCGTTGGGGACAGGGGTTTCGCTGGCTACACCTTC. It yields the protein CSVGDRGFAGYTF.